These T cell receptor beta chains were read from a single sample in a study of cytomegalovirus exposure and HLA in healthy donors. Data came from immunoSEQ multiplex PCR; TCRdb stores just in-frame clones and leaves some out. The sample lists about 170,000 clones, about 79% occurring once. The specimen sequenced was PBMCs. The receptor source for this set is a middle-aged man in good health and CMV-seropositive. Both conserved end residues are part of each CDR3. A D gene is named only where the DNA matches it firmly. Size is omitted from some rows. Given values are once, few, many or a class for expanded clones.

j_call | clone_size | d_call | cdr3_length | v_call | cdr3_nt | cdr3_aa
TRBJ2-1 | few | TRBD2 | 17 | TRBV9 | TGTGCCAGCAGCGTAGTATCGGGACTAGCGCGGTACAATGAGCAGTTCTTC | CASSVVSGLARYNEQFF
TRBJ1-5 | - | - | 16 | TRBV5-1 | TGCGCCAGCAGCCCTGGTACGGGGGGAAGAGGACAGCCCCAGCATTTT | CASSPGTGGRGQPQHF
TRBJ2-5 | - | TRBD2 | 14 | TRBV6-5 | TGTGCCAGCAGGCCCACTAGCGGGAAAGAGACCCAGTACTTC | CASRPTSGKETQYF
TRBJ2-7 | few | - | 13 | TRBV5-4 | TGTGCCAGCAGCTCCCCGTCTACCTACGAGCAGTACTTC | CASSSPSTYEQYF
TRBJ1-2 | - | - | 22 | TRBV12-5 | TGTGCTAGTGGTTTGCTTTCCTCGGCGGACCCCCCATCGGGACAAATGAACTATGGCTACACCTTC | CASGLLSSADPPSGQMNYGYTF
TRBJ2-6 | - | - | 17 | TRBV7-8 | TGTGCCAGCAGCTTAGGGCAGGCCGCCTCTGGGGCCAACGTCCTGACTTTC | CASSLGQAASGANVLTF
TRBJ1-2 | - | - | 13 | TRBV15 | TGTGCCACCAGCAGAGATCAGGAGGATGGCTACACCTTC | CATSRDQEDGYTF
TRBJ2-4 | - | - | 16 | TRBV25-1 | TGTGCCAGCAGTGAAGCGGGATCGTTAGCCAAAAACATTCAGTACTTC | CASSEAGSLAKNIQYF
TRBJ2-5 | few | - | 15 | TRBV11-2 | TGTGCCAGCAGCTTTGGGGCGCGCGGGGCCCTTACCCAGTACTTC | CASSFGARGALTQYF
TRBJ1-6 | - | - | 12 | TRBV2 | TGTGCCAGCCGCCCCGGGTATTCACCCCTCCACTTT | CASRPGYSPLHF
TRBJ2-7 | - | TRBD2 | 16 | TRBV5-1 | TGCGCCAGCAGCTTTGGGGCTAGCGGAACGAGATACGAGCAGTACTTC | CASSFGASGTRYEQYF
TRBJ2-5 | - | TRBD1 | 15 | TRBV10-3 | TGTGCCATCGGGGGGGGACAGGGGTATCCAGAGACCCAGTACTTC | CAIGGGQGYPETQYF
TRBJ1-5 | - | - | 16 | TRBV19 | TGTGCCAGTAGTATGGCACATAGCTATAGCAATCAGCCCCAGCATTTT | CASSMAHSYSNQPQHF
TRBJ2-6 | - | TRBD1 | 17 | TRBV9 | TGTGCCAGCAGCGCCGGGACAGGGGTATCTGGGGCCAACGTCCTGACTTTC | CASSAGTGVSGANVLTF